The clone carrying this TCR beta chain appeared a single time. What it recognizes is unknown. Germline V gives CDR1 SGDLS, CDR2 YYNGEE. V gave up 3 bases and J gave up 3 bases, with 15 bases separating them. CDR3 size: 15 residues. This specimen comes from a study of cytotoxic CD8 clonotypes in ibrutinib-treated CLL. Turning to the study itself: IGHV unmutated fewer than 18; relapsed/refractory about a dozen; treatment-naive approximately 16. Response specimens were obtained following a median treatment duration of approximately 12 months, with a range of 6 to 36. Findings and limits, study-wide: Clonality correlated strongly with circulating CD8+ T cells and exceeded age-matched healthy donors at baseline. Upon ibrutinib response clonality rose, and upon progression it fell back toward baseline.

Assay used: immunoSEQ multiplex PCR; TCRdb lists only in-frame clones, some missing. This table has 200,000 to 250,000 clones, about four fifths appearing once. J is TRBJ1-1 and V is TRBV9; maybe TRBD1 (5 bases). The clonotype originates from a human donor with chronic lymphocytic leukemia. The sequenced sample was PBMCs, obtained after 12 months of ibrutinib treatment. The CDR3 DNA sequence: TGTGCCAGCAGCGAGGGGAGGGTCGGGGACACTGAAGCTTTCTTT. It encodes CASSEGRVGDTEAFF.